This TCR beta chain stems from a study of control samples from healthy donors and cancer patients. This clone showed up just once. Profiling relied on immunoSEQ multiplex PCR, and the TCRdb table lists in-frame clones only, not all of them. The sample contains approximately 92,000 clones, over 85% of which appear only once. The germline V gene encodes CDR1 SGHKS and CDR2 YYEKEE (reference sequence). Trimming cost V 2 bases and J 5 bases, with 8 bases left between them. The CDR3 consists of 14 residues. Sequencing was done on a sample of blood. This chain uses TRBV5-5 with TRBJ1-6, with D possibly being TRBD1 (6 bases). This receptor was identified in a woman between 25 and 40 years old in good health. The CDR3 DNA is TGTGCCAGCAGCTTAGGACAGAATAATTCACCCCTCCACTTT. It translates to CASSLGQNNSPLHF.